Below, 17 T cell receptor beta chains from the same sample are listed, as sequenced in a study of T cells after yellow fever vaccination. TCRdb reanalysed the 5' RACE reads using MiXCR and keeps one entry per CDR3 protein. The profile shows hundreds of thousands of distinct CDR3 sequences, under 14% of them singletons. The sample here was PBMCs, taken on the day of the first yellow fever vaccination. All receptors come from a young man who received the YFV17D yellow fever vaccine.

The J gene is TRBJ1-5, the V gene TRBV6-1; maybe TRBD1 (5 bases). Trimming took 5 bases from V and 3 from J, leaving 11 bases between them. The CDR3 has 14 residues. The germline gives CDR1 MNHNS, CDR2 SASEGT. CDR3: CASSPGTPNQPQHF. CDR3 DNA sequence: TGTGCCAGCAGTCCAGGGACCCCCAATCAGCCCCAGCATTTT.

The genes are TRBV5-1 and TRBJ2-7; the match to TRBD1 covers 8 bases. V trimming: 2 bases; J trimming: 4 bases; junction bases outside the gene matches: 8. Germline loops: CDR1 SGHRS, CDR2 YFSETQ. This CDR3 is built from 15 residues. This chain's CDR3 is CASSLSTGGVYEQYF. The DNA for the CDR3 is TGCGCCAGCAGCTTAAGCACAGGGGGTGTGTACGAGCAGTACTTC. The entire variable domain, with the rest obtained from reference TRBV5-1 and TRBJ2-7, is as follows: KAGVTQTPRYLIKTRGQQVTLSCSPISGHRSVSWYQQTPGQGLQFLFEYFSETQRNKGNFPGRFSGRQFSNSRSEMNVSTLELGDSALYLCASSLSTGGVYEQYFGPGTRLTVT.

Only a few counts were recorded for this clonotype. This chain uses TRBV5-1 with TRBJ1-2; the D is unclear. Trimming left V 4 bases short and J 0 bases short, with 10 bases between. The CDR3 length is 14 residues. Looked up from germline, CDR1 is SGHRS and CDR2 is YFSETQ. The CDR3 DNA reads as TGCGCCAGCAGCCACGGGGTCGCTAACTATGGCTACACCTTC. Translated: CASSHGVANYGYTF.

This clonotype was observed a handful of times. CDR3 residues: CASSPREGGIETQYF. CDR3 sequence (DNA): TGCGCCAGCAGCCCTAGGGAAGGGGGGATCGAGACCCAGTACTTC. The gene calls are TRBV5-1 and TRBJ2-5; D tentatively reads TRBD1 or TRBD2 (6 bases each). Trimming shortened V by 4 bases and J by 5 bases, and 18 bases separated the two germline ends. Germline loops: CDR1 SGHRS, CDR2 YFSETQ. CDR3 length: 15 residues. The complete variable domain, with remaining parts taken from reference TRBV5-1 and TRBJ2-5, reads KAGVTQTPRYLIKTRGQQVTLSCSPISGHRSVSWYQQTPGQGLQFLFEYFSETQRNKGNFPGRFSGRQFSNSRSEMNVSTLELGDSALYLCASSPREGGIETQYFGPGTRLLVL.

This clonotype was seen only a few times. The V call is TRBV7-2, the J call TRBJ2-5; 8 nucleotides match TRBD2. The CDR3 extends over 15 amino acids. Trimming removed 5 bases from V and 5 bases from J; junction bases left unmatched: 10. Germline V lookup: CDR1 SGHTA, CDR2 FQGNSA. The CDR3 DNA reads as TGTGCCAGCAGCGCGGGACTAGTTTCTTGGGAGACCCAGTACTTC. This gives the protein CASSAGLVSWETQYF.

In this sample, this clonotype turned up many times. V and J are TRBV13 and TRBJ2-5; 7 bases are shared with TRBD1. The CDR3 extends over 13 amino acids. J lost 4 bases, V lost 6 bases, and 5 bases had no gene match. CDR1 PRHDT and CDR2 FYEKMQ come from the germline V gene (reference sequence). CDR3 nucleotide sequence: TGTGCCAGCAGAAAGGGGGCCCGAGAGACCCAGTACTTC. Its protein product is CASRKGARETQYF.

This clonotype has more than one count but fewer than ten. This sequence joins TRBV5-1 and TRBJ2-7; TRBD2 matches 10 bases. The CDR3 totals 12 residues. Germline V gene lookup returns CDR1 SGHRS and CDR2 YFSETQ. With 4 bases clipped from V and 6 bases from J, the junction kept 1 base outside the gene matches. CDR3 nucleotides: TGCGCCAGCAGCCTAGCGGGGGCCGAGCAGTACTTC. This codes for CASSLAGAEQYF.

The gene calls are TRBV7-2 and TRBJ2-3, with D possibly matching TRBD2 (7 bases). The germline V gene encodes CDR1 SGHTA and CDR2 FQGNSA. CDR3 size: 15 residues. V was cut by 2 bases and J by 3 bases, with 12 bases left in between. The CDR3 coding sequence is TGTGCCAGCAGCTTACTGGGGGGGGCAACAGATACGCAGTATTTT. Protein sequence: CASSLLGGATDTQYF. The full variable domain, rest sourced from reference TRBV7-2 and TRBJ2-3, is GAGVSQSPSNKVTEKGKDVELRCDPISGHTALYWYRQSLGQGLEFLIYFQGNSAPDKSGLPSDRFSAERTGGSVSTLTIQRTQQEDSAVYLCASSLLGGATDTQYFGPGTRLTVL.

This clonotype was counted ten times or more. The gene calls are TRBV6-5 and TRBJ2-5; TRBD1 aligns across 9 bases. Germline V lookup: CDR1 MNHEY, CDR2 SVGAGI. The trim removed 4 bases at V and 1 base at J, leaving 1 base unmatched. CDR3 size: 14 residues. The CDR3 DNA sequence: TGTGCCAGCAGTTCGACAGGGGGCCAAGAGACCCAGTACTTC. Translating gives CASSSTGGQETQYF.

This clonotype was detected ten times or more. The chain combines TRBV5-1 with TRBJ2-2; D remains ambiguous. Trimming pared 1 base from V and 6 bases from J, leaving 10 bases between. Germline V gives CDR1 SGHRS, CDR2 YFSETQ. The CDR3 contains 14 residues. CDR3 amino acids: CASSLRVVPGELFF. The CDR3 nucleotides read TGCGCCAGCAGCTTGAGAGTCGTGCCCGGGGAGCTGTTTTTT. Full variable domain (remainder filled in from reference TRBV5-1 and TRBJ2-2): KAGVTQTPRYLIKTRGQQVTLSCSPISGHRSVSWYQQTPGQGLQFLFEYFSETQRNKGNFPGRFSGRQFSNSRSEMNVSTLELGDSALYLCASSLRVVPGELFFGEGSRLTVL.

This clonotype was counted many times. This chain joins TRBV25-1 and TRBJ2-7; D ambiguous. V was clipped by 5 bases and J by 1 base, with 6 bases between them. This CDR3 comprises 12 residues. Germline V gene lookup returns CDR1 MGHDK and CDR2 SYGVNS. CDR3 DNA sequence: TGTGCCAGCAGTATGGATTCCTACGAGCAGTACTTC. Translating it yields CASSMDSYEQYF.

A few counts support this clonotype. The chain is built from TRBV7-2 and TRBJ1-2; D uncertain. The germline V gene has CDR1 SGHTA and CDR2 FQGNSA. The CDR3 runs 14 residues. V lost 2 bases to trimming and J lost 2 bases, with 9 bases between them. CDR3 loop: CASSLSGLNYGYTF. The DNA of the CDR3 is TGTGCCAGCAGCTTATCAGGACTAAACTATGGCTACACCTTC.

This clonotype was counted ten times or more. The chain joins TRBV7-2 to TRBJ1-2; D possibly corresponds to TRBD1 (6 bases). Germline lookup yields CDR1 SGHTA and CDR2 FQGNSA. Trimming removed 1 base at V and 4 bases at J, with 7 bases between. The CDR3 length is 13 residues. The CDR3 region is CASSLDRAYGYTF. The CDR3 nucleotides are TGTGCCAGCAGCTTAGACAGGGCCTATGGCTACACCTTC.

The V gene is TRBV5-1, the J gene TRBJ2-7; 9 bases map to TRBD1. CDR1 and CDR2 (germline): SGHRS, YFSETQ. This CDR3 comprises 14 residues. V shed 4 bases, J shed 2 bases, and the junction held 4 bases outside the gene matches. The CDR3 DNA reads as TGCGCCAGCAGCCCGGGGGACAGGGCCTACGAGCAGTACGTC. It codes for CASSPGDRAYEQYV.

This clonotype came up many times. This chain links TRBV12-3 or TRBV12-4 with TRBJ1-5; tentatively, D is TRBD1 (6 bases). V was cut by 4 bases and J by 1 base, with 17 bases left in between. This CDR3 spans 17 amino acids. The CDR3 bases are TGTGCCAGCAGTTATCTCCGGAACAGGGTGAGCAATCAGCCCCAGCATTTT. It specifies CASSYLRNRVSNQPQHF.

This clonotype was recorded a few times. The chain carries TRBV7-6 and TRBJ2-1; D gene unclear. Trimming stripped 2 bases from V and 9 bases from J, with 11 bases between. Germline CDR1 and CDR2: SGHVS and FNYEAQ. This CDR3 has 13 amino acids. The CDR3 region has the DNA TGTGCCAGCAGCTTATTAGGATCGCGTGAGCAGTTCTTC. It is translated as CASSLLGSREQFF.

This clonotype was recorded a few times. This chain uses TRBV6-1 with TRBJ2-3; 10 bases match TRBD2. Trimming took 5 bases from V and 5 from J; bases not matched to a gene: 4. The CDR3 is 14 amino acids. Per the germline V gene, CDR1 is MNHNS and CDR2 is SASEGT. The CDR3 spells CASSSGGAVDTQYF. DNA of the CDR3: TGTGCCAGCAGTAGCGGGGGGGCCGTAGATACGCAGTATTTT.